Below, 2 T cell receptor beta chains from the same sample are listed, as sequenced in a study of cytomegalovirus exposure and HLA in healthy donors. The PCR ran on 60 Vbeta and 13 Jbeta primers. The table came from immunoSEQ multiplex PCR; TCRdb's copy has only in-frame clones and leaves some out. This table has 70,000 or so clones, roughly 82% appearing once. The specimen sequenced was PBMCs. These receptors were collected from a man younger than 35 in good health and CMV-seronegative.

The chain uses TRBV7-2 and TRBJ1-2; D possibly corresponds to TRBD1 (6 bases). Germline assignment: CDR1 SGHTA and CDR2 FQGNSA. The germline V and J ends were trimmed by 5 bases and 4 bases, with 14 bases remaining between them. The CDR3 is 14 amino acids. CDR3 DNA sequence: TGTGCCAGCAGCCAGGACAGAGTATTCTATGGCTACACCTTC. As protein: CASSQDRVFYGYTF.

The CDR3 is CASSDRDPGQPQHF. In nucleotides, the CDR3 is TGTGCCAGCAGTGACAGGGACCCGGGTCAGCCCCAGCATTTT. The rearrangement links TRBV6-5 to TRBJ1-5; 7 nucleotides align to TRBD1. This CDR3 spans 14 amino acids. Per the germline V gene, CDR1 is MNHEY and CDR2 is SVGAGI. The junction had 7 bases not matched to a gene; V was cut back by 5 bases and J by 6 bases.